The 10 T cell receptor beta chains below come from one sample, sequenced in a study of T cell changes during pregnancy in multiple sclerosis. Generated by immunoSEQ multiplex PCR, the TCRdb table keeps only in-frame clones and is missing some. The data show 55,000 or so clones, more than 80% seen once. The sequenced sample was CD4+ T cells from peripheral blood mononuclear cells, obtained in the first trimester of pregnancy. The receptors derive from a female donor with multiple sclerosis, enrolled in a pregnancy study.

V is TRBV5-1 and J is TRBJ2-7; D uncertain. This CDR3 is 16 amino acids long. V was shortened by 1 base and J by 0 bases, with 14 bases between the two germline ends. Germline V gene data show CDR1 as SGHRS and CDR2 as YFSETQ. DNA for the CDR3: TGCGCCAGCAGCTTGACCGAATCCCGGAGCTCCTACGAGCAGTACTTC. It is translated as CASSLTESRSSYEQYF.

The chain combines TRBV7-2 with TRBJ2-1; a weak D match, TRBD2 (5 bases). V dropped 3 bases and J dropped 7 bases, with 7 bases sitting between them. The CDR3 spans 12 residues. In germline, CDR1 is SGHTA, CDR2 FQGNSA. The CDR3 nucleotides are TGTGCCAGCAGCTTTCCGGGGAATGAGCAGTTCTTC. Protein product: CASSFPGNEQFF.

The V call is TRBV5-1, the J call TRBJ2-3, with D unclear. This CDR3 has 16 amino acids. Per germline, CDR1 SGHRS and CDR2 YFSETQ. V gave up 1 base and J gave up 4 bases, with 16 bases separating them. In DNA form, the CDR3 reads TGCGCCAGCAGCTTGAACATTCAGTCTTCAGCAGATACGCAGTATTTT. It specifies CASSLNIQSSADTQYF.

The V gene is TRBV11-3, the J gene TRBJ1-6, with 9 bases that match TRBD1. The CDR3 loop spans 16 amino acids. J lost 10 bases, V lost 1 base, and 8 bases had no gene match. Germline V CDR1 and CDR2: SGHNT, YENEEA. The CDR3 DNA is TGTGCCAGCAGCTTAGGCAGGACAGGGGCCGGGTCACCCCTCCACTTT. Translated, it gives CASSLGRTGAGSPLHF.

The rearrangement links TRBV6-5 to TRBJ1-1; possible D gene TRBD1, 6 bases. There are 15 residues in the CDR3. V shed 6 bases and J shed 1 base, with 15 bases lying between them. Per germline, CDR1 MNHEY and CDR2 SVGAGI. CDR3 residues: CASSWIGQPNTEAFF. The CDR3 DNA follows: TGTGCCAGCAGCTGGATAGGACAGCCGAACACTGAAGCTTTCTTT.

The chain joins TRBV6-6 to TRBJ2-3, with 10 bases matching TRBD1. CDR1 is MNHNY and CDR2 is SVGAGI in the germline V gene (reference sequence). The length of the CDR3 is 13 residues. Unmatched junction bases numbered 6, after V lost 6 bases and J lost 9 bases. The CDR3 is CASSGTGEATQYF. DNA of the CDR3: TGTGCCAGCAGCGGGACAGGGGAAGCCACGCAGTATTTT.

The rearrangement joins TRBV6-1 to TRBJ2-5; a weak D match, TRBD1 (6 bases). The J call is in doubt because the DNA end fits TRBJ2-7 better. This CDR3 spans 15 amino acids. Germline CDR1 is MNHNS and CDR2 is SASEGT. As DNA, the CDR3 is TGTGCCAGCAGTGAAACAGGGTTGAAGTCCTACGAGCAGTACTTC. Translated: CASSETGLKSYEQYF.

The V and J genes are TRBV9 and TRBJ2-5; perhaps TRBD1 as D (6 bases). CDR1 and CDR2 from the germline V gene are SGDLS and YYNGEE. CDR3 size: 16 residues. Trimming pared 5 bases from V and 5 bases from J, leaving 22 bases between. The CDR3 nucleotides read TGTGCCAGCAGTGGAGCAGGGGCCTCCCCTCGGGAGACCCAGTACTTC. Its translation is CASSGAGASPRETQYF.

The V and J genes are TRBV19 and TRBJ2-7, with unresolved D. V dropped 4 bases and J dropped 5 bases, with 6 bases sitting between them. CDR1 LNHDA and CDR2 SQIVND come from the germline V gene (reference sequence). The CDR3 is made up of 11 amino acids. The CDR3 DNA reads as TGTGCCAGTAGTAGAACAGACGAGCAGTACTTC. Its translation is CASSRTDEQYF.

The J gene is TRBJ1-1, the V gene TRBV6-1; no firm D call. The CDR3 sequence is 13 residues long. V gave up 1 base and J gave up 5 bases, with 8 bases separating them. Germline assignment: CDR1 MNHNS and CDR2 SASEGT. In DNA form, the CDR3 reads TGTGCCAGCAGTGAAGGAGAACGGACTGAAGCTTTCTTT. As protein: CASSEGERTEAFF.